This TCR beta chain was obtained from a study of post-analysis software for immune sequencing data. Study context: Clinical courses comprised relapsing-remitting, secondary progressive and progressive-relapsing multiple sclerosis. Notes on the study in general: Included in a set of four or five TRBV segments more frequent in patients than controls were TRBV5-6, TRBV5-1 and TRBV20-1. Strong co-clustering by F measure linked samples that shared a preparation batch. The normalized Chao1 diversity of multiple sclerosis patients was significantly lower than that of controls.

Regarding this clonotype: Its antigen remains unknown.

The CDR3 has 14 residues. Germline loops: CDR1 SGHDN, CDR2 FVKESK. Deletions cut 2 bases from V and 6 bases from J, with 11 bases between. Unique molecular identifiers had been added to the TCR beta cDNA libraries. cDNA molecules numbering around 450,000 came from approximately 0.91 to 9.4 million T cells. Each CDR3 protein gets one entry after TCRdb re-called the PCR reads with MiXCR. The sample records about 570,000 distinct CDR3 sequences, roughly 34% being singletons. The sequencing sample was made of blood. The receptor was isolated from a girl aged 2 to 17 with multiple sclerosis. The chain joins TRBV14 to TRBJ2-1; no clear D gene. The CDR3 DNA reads TGTGCCAGCAGCCAAAGCGTTGGTAGCAATGAGCAGTTCTTC. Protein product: CASSQSVGSNEQFF.